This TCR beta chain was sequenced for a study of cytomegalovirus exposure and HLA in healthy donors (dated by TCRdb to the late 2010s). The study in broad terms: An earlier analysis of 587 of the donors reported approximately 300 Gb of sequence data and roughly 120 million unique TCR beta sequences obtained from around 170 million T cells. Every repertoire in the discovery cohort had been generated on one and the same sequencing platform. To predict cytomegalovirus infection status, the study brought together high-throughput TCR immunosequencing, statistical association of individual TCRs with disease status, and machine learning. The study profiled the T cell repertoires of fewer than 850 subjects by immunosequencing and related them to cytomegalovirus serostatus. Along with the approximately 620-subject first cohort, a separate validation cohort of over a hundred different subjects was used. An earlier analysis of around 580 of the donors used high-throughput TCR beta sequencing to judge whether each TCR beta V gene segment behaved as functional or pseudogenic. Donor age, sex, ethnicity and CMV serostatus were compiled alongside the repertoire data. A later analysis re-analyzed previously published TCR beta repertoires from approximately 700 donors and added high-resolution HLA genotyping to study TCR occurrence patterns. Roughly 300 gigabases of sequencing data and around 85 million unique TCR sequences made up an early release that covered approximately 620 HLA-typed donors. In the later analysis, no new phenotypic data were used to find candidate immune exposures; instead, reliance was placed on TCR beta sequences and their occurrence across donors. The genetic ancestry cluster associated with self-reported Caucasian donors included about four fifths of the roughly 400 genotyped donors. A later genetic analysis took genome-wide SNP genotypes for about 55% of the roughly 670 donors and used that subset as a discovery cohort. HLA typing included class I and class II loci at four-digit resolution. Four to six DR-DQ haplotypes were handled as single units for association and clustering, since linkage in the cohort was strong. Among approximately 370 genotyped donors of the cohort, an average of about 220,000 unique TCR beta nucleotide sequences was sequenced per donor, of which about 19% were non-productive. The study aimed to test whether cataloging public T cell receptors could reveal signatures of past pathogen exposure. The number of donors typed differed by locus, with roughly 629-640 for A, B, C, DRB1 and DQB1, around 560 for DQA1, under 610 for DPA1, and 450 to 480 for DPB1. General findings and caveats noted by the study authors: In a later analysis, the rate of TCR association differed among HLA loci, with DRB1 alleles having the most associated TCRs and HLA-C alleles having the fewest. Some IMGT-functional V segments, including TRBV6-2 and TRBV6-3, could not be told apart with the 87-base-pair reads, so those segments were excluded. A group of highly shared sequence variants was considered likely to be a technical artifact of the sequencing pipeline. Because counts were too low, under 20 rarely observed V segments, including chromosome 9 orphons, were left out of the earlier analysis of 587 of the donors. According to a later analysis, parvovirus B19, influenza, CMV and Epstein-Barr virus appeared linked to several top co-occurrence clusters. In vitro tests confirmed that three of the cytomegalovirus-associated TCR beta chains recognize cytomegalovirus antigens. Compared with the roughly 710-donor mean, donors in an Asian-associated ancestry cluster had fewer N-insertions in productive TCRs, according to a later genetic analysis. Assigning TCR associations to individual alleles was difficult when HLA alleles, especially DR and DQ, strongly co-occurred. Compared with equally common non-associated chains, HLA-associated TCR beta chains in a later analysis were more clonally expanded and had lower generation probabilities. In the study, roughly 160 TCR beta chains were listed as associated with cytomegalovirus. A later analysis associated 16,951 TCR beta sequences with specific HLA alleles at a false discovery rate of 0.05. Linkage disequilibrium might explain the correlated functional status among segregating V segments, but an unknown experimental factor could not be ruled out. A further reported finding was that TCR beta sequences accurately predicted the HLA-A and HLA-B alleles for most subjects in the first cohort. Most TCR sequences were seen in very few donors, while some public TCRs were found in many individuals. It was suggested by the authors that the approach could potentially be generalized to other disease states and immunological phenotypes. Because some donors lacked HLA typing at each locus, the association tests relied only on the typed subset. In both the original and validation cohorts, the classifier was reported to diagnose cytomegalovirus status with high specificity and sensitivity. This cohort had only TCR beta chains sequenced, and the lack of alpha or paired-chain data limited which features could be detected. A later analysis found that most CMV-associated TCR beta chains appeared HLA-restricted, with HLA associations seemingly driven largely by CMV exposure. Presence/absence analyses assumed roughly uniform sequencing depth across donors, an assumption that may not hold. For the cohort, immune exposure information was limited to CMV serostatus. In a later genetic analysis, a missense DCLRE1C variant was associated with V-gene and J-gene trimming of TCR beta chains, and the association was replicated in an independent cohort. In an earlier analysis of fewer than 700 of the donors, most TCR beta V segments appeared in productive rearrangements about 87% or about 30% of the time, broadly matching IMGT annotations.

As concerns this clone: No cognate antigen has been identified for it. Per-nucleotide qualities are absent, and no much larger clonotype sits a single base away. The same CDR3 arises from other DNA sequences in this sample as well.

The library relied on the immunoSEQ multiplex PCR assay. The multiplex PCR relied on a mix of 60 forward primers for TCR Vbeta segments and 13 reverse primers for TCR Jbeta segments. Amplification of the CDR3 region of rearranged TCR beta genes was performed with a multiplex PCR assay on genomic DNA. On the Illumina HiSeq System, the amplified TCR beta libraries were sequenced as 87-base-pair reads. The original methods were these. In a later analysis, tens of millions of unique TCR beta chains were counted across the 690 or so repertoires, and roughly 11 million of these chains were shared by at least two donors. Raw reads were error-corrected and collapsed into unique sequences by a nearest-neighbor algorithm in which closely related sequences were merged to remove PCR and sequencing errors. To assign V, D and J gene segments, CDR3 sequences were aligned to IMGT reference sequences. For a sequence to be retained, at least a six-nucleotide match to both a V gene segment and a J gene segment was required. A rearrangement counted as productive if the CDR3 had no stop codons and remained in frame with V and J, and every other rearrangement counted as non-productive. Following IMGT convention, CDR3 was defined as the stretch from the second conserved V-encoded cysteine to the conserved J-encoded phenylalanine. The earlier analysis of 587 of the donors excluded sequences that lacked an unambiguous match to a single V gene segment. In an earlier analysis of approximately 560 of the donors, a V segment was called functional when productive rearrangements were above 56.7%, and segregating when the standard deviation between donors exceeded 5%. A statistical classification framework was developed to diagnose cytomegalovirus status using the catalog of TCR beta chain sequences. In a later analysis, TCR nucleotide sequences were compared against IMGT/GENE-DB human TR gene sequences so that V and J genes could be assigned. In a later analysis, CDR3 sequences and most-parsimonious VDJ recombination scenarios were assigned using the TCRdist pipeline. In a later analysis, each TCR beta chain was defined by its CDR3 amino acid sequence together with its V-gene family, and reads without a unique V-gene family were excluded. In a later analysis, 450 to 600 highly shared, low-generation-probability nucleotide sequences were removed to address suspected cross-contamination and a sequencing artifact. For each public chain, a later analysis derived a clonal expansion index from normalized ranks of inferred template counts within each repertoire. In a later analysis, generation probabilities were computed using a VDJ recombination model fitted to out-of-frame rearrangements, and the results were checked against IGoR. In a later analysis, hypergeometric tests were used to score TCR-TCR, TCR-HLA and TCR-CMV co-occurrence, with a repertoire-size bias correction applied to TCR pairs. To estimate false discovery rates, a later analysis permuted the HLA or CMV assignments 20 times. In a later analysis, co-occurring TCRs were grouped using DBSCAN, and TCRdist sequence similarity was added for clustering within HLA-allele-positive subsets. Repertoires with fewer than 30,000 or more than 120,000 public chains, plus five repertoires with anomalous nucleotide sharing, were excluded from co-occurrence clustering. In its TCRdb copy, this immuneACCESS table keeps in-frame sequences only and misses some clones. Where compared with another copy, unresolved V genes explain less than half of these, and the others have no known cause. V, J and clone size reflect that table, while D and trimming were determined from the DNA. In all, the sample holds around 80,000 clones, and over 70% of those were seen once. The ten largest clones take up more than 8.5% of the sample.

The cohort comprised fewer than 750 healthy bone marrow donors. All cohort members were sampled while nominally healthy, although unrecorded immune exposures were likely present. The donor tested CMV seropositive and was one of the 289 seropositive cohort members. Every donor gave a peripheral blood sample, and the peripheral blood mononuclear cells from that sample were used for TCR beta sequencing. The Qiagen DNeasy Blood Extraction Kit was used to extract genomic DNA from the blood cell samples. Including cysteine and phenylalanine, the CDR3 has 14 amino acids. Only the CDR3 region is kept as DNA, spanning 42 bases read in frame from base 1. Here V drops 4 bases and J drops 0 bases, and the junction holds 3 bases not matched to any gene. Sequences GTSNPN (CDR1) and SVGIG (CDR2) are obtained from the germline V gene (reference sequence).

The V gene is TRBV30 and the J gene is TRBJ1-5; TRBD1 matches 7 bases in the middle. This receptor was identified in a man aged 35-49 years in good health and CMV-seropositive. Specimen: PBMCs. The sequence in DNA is TGTGCCTGGAAATCAGGGGGTAGCAATCAGCCCCAGCATTTT. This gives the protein CAWKSGGSNQPQHF.